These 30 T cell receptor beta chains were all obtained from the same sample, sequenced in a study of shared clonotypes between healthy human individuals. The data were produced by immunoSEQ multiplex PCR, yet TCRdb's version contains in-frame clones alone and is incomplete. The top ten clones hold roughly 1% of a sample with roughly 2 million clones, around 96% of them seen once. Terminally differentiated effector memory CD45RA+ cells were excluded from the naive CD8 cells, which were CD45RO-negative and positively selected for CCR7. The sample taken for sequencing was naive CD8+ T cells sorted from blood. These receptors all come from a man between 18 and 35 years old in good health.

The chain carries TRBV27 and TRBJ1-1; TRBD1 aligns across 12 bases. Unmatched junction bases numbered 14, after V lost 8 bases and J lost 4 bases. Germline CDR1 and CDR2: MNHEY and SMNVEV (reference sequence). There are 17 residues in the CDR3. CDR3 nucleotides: TGTGCCAGCGGTCAGGGGACAGGGGGCTTTTTGGGCACTGAAGCTTTCTTT. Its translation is CASGQGTGGFLGTEAFF.

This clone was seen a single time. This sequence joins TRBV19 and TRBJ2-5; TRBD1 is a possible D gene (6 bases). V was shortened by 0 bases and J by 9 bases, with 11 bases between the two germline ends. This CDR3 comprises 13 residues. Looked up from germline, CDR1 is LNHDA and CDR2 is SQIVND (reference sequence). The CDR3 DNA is TGTGCCAGTAGTATAGATTTCGAGGGGGCCCAGTACTTC. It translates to CASSIDFEGAQYF.

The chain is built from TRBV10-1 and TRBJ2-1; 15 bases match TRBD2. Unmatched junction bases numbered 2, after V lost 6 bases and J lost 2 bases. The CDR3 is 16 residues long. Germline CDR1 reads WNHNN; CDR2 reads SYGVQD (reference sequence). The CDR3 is CASSGLAGGPYNEQFF. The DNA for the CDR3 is TGCGCCAGCAGCGGACTAGCGGGAGGGCCCTACAATGAGCAGTTCTTC.

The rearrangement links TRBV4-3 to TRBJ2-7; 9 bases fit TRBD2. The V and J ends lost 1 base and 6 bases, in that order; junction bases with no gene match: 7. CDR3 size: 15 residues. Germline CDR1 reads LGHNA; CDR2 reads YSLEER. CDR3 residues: CASSQAQGLAVEQYF. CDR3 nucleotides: TGCGCCAGCAGCCAAGCTCAGGGACTAGCTGTCGAGCAGTACTTC.

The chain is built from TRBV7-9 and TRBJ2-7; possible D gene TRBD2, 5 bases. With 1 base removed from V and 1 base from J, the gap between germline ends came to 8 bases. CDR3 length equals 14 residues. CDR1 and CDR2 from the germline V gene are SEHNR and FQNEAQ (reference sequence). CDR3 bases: TGTGCCAGCAGCTTAGAGGAGGCTTCCTACGAGCAGTACTTC. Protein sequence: CASSLEEASYEQYF.

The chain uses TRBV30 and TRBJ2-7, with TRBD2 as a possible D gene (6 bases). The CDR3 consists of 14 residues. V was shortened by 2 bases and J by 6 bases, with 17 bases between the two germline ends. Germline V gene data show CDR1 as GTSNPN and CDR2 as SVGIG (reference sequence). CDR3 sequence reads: CAWSTPGLSTEQYF. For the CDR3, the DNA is TGTGCCTGGAGTACCCCGGGACTTTCCACCGAGCAGTACTTC.

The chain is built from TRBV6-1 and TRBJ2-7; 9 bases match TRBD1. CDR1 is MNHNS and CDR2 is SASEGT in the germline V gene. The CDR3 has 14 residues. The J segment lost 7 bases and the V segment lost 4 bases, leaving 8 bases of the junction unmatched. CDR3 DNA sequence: TGTGCCAGCAGTGCAACCGGGACAGGGTTTGAGCAGTACTTC. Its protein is CASSATGTGFEQYF.

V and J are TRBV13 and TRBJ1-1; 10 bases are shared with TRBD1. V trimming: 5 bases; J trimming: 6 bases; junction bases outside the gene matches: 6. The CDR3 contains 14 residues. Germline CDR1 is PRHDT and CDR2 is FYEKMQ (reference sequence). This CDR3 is CASSNSGQGSEAFF. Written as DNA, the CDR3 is TGTGCCAGCAGCAATTCGGGACAGGGGTCTGAAGCTTTCTTT.

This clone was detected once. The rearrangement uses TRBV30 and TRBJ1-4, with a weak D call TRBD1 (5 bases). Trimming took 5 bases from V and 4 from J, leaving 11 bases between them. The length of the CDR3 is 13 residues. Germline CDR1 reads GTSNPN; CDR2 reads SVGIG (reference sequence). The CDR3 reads CAWDAGYNEKLFF. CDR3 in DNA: TGTGCCTGGGATGCAGGGTATAATGAAAAACTGTTTTTT.

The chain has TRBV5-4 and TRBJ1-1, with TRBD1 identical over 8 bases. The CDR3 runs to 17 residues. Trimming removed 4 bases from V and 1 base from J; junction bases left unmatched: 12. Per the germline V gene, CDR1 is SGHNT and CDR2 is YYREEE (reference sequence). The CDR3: CASSPDGQGLRNTEAFF. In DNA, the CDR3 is TGTGCCAGCAGCCCCGACGGACAGGGCTTGAGGAACACTGAAGCTTTCTTT.

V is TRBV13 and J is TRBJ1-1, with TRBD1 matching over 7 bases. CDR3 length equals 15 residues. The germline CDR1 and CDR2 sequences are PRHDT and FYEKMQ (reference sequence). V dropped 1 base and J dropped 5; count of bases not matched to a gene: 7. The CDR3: CASSLAPTGMTEAFF. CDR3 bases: TGTGCCAGCAGCTTAGCTCCGACAGGGATGACTGAAGCTTTCTTT.

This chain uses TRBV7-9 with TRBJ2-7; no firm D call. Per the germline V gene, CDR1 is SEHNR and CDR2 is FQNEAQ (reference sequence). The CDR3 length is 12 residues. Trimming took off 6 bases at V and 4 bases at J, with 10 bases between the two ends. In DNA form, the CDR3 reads TGTGCCAGCAGGGGCGACCCTTACGAGCAGTACTTC. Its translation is CASRGDPYEQYF.

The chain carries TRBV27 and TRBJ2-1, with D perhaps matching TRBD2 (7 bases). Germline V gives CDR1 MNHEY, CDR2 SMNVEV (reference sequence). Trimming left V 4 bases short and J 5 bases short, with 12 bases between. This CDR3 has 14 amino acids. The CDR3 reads CASSWRGHDNEQFF. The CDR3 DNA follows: TGTGCCAGCAGTTGGCGGGGGCACGACAATGAGCAGTTCTTC.

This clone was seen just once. CDR3 loop: CASSVSGIYGYTF. The CDR3, as DNA: TGTGCCAGCAGCGTCTCAGGTATCTATGGCTACACCTTC. This sequence joins TRBV9 and TRBJ1-2; D gene unclear. Germline CDR1 is SGDLS and CDR2 is YYNGEE. The CDR3 extends over 13 amino acids. V shed 2 bases and J shed 4 bases, with 9 bases lying between them.

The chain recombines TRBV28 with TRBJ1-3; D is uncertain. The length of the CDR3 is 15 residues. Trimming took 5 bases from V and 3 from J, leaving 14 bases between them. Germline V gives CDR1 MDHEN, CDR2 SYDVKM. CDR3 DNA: TGTGCCAGCAGTCCGGTTAAATCAGATGGAAACACCATATATTTT. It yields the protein CASSPVKSDGNTIYF.

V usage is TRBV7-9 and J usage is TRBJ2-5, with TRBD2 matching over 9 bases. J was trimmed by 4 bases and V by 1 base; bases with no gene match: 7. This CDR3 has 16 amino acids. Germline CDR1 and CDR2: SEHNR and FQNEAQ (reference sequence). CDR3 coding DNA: TGTGCCAGCAGCTTAGTGCTAGCGGGGTCAGGAGAGACCCAGTACTTC. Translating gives CASSLVLAGSGETQYF.

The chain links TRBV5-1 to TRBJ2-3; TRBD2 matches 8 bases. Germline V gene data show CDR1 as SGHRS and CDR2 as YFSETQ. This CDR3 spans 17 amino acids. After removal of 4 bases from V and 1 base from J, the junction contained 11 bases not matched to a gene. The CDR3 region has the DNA TGCGCCAGCAGCCCTCGACTAGCGAGCATTGGCACAGATACGCAGTATTTT. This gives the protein CASSPRLASIGTDTQYF.

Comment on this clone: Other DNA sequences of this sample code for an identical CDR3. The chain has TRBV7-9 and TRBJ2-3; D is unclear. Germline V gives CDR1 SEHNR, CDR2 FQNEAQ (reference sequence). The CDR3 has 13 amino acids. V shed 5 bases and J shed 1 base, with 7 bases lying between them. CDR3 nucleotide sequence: TGTGCCAGCAGCCCGCCCGGCACAGATACGCAGTATTTT. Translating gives CASSPPGTDTQYF.

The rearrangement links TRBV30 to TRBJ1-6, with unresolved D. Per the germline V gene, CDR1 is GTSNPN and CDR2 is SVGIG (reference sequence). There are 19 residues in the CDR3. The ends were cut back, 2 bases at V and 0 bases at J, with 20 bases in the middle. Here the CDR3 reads CAWSSEGPTLSSYNSPLHF. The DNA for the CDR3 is TGTGCCTGGAGTAGCGAGGGCCCGACTCTGAGCTCCTATAATTCACCCCTCCACTTT.

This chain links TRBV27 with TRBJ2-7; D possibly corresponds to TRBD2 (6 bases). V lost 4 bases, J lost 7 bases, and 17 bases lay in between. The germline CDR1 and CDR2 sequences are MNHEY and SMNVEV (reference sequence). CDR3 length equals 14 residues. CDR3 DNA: TGTGCCAGCAGTTCCCATGGCGGGGTTCGGGAGCAGTACTTC. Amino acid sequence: CASSSHGGVREQYF.

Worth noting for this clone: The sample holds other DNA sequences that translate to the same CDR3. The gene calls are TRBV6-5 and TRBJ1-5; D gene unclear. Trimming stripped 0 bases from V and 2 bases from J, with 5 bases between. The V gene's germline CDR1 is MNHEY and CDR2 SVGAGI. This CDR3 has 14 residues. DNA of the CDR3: TGTGCCAGCAGTTACTCTGCAGGCAATCAGCCCCAGCATTTT. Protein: CASSYSAGNQPQHF.

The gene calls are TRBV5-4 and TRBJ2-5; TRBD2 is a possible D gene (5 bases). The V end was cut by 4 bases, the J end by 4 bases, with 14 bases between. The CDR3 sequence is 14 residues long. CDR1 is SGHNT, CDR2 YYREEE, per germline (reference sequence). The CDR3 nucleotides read TGTGCCAGCAGCCCCCGAGGCGGGTTAGAGACCCAGTACTTC. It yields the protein CASSPRGGLETQYF.

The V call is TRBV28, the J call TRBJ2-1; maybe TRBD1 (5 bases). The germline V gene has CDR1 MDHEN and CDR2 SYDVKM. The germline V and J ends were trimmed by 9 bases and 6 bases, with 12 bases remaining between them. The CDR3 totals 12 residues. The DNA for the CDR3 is TGTGCCAGTAGTGGGGCTCCCAATGAGCAGTTCTTC. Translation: CASSGAPNEQFF.

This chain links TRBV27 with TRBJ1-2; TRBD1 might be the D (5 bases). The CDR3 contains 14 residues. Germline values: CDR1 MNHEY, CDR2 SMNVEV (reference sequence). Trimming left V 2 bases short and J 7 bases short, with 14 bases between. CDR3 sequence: CASSLRGSKGGYTF. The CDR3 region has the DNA TGTGCCAGCAGTTTAAGGGGTAGTAAGGGTGGCTACACCTTC.

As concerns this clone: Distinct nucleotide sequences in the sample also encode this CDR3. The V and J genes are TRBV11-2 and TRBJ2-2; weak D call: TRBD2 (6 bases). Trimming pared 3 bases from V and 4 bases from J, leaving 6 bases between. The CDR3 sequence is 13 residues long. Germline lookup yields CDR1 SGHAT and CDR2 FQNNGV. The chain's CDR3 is CASSFGGTGELFF. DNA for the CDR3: TGTGCCAGCAGCTTCGGGGGCACCGGGGAGCTGTTTTTT.

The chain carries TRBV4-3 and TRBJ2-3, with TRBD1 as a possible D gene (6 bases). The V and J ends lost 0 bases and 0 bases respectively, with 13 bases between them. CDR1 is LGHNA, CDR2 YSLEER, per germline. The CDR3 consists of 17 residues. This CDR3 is CASSQDGPGQSTDTQYF. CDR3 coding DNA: TGCGCCAGCAGCCAAGACGGTCCGGGACAAAGCACAGATACGCAGTATTTT.

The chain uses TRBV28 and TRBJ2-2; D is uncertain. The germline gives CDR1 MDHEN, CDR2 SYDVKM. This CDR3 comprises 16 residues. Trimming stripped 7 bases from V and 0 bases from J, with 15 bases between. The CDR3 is CASTSWRPPNTGELFF. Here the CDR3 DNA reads TGTGCCAGCACCAGTTGGCGACCCCCGAACACCGGGGAGCTGTTTTTT.

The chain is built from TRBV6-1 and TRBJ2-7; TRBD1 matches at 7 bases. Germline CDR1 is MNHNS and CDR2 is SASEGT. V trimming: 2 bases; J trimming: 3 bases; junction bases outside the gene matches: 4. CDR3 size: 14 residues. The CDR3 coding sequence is TGTGCCAGCAGTGAAAGGGGGCACGTCTACGAGCAGTACTTC. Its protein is CASSERGHVYEQYF.

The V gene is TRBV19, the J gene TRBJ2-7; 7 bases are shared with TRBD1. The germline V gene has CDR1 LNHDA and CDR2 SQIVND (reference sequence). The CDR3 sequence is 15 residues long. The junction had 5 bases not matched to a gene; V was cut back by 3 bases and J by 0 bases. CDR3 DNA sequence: TGTGCCAGTAGTATTGACAGGGACGGCTCCTACGAGCAGTACTTC. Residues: CASSIDRDGSYEQYF.

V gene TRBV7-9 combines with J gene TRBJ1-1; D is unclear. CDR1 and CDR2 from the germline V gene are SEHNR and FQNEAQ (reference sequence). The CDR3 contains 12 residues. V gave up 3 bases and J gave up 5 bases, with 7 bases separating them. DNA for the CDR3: TGTGCCAGCAGCTTGTACGAGACTGAAGCTTTCTTT. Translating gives CASSLYETEAFF.